These 10 T cell receptor beta chains share one sample of origin, sequenced in a study of T cell changes during pregnancy in multiple sclerosis. Measured with immunoSEQ multiplex PCR; TCRdb has only the in-frame clones, and not every one. The sample includes about 98,000 clones, under 95% of them seen just once. Sequenced material: peripheral blood, taken after pregnancy. The source of these receptors is a female donor in good health, enrolled as a control in a pregnancy study.

J is TRBJ2-7 and V is TRBV2; 9 bases are shared with TRBD2. The CDR3 contains 14 residues. CDR1 and CDR2 (germline): SNHLY, FYNNEI. Trimming at V came to 1 base and at J to 3 bases, leaving 1 base not matched to a gene. CDR3 amino acids: CASSEELAGYEQYF. CDR3 DNA sequence: TGTGCCAGCAGTGAAGAACTAGCGGGCTACGAGCAGTACTTC.

The chain carries TRBV7-8 and TRBJ2-7; TRBD1 is a possible D gene (6 bases). The germline V gene has CDR1 SGHVS and CDR2 FQNEAQ. This CDR3 contains 14 residues. Trimming removed 3 bases from V and 3 bases from J, with 12 bases in between. The CDR3 nucleotides are TGTGCCAGCAGCTTGGGGGCCTATGACTACGAGCAGTACTTC. The encoded protein is CASSLGAYDYEQYF.

Here the CDR3 DNA reads TGTGCCAGTACTCTGACAGGGGCAGGCACAGATACGCAGTATTTT. Translation: CASTLTGAGTDTQYF. The chain combines TRBV19 with TRBJ2-3; 8 positions match TRBD1. V trimming: 7 bases; J trimming: 1 base; junction bases outside the gene matches: 7. Germline V gene lookup returns CDR1 LNHDA and CDR2 SQIVND (reference sequence). This CDR3 has 15 residues. The whole variable domain, remainder taken from reference TRBV19 and TRBJ2-3, is DGGITQSPKYLFRKEGQNVTLSCEQNLNHDAMYWYRQDPGQGLRLIYYSQIVNDFQKGDIAEGYSVSREKKESFPLTVTSAQKNPTAFYLCASTLTGAGTDTQYFGPGTRLTVL.

V and J are TRBV27 and TRBJ2-1; 15 bases map to TRBD2. The V segment lost 3 bases and the J segment 13 bases; nucleotides outside the gene matches: 4. CDR1 is MNHEY and CDR2 is SMNVEV in the germline V gene (reference sequence). This CDR3 contains 14 residues. The CDR3 coding sequence is TGTGCCAGCAGTTTGGGACTAGCGGGAGGCTCCCAGTTCTTC. This translates into CASSLGLAGGSQFF.

The V call is TRBV6-5, the J call TRBJ1-1; 7 positions match TRBD1. Trimming removed 6 bases from V and 10 bases from J; junction bases left unmatched: 5. The CDR3 contains 11 residues. The germline CDR1 and CDR2 sequences are MNHEY and SVGAGI. The CDR3 loop is CASRNRGGAFF. CDR3 bases: TGTGCCAGCAGAAACAGGGGTGGAGCTTTCTTT.

This chain connects TRBV7-2 to TRBJ2-7, with a tentative D call TRBD2 (6 bases). Trimming removed 4 bases at V and 3 bases at J, with 22 bases between. Germline V gene sequence: CDR1 SGHTA, CDR2 FQGNSA. This CDR3 spans 17 amino acids. The CDR3 here is CASSSKRTGLPLYEQYF. CDR3 DNA: TGTGCCAGCAGCTCGAAAAGGACGGGACTTCCACTCTACGAGCAGTACTTC.

The genes are TRBV5-4 and TRBJ1-1; 10 bases are shared with TRBD1. Germline values: CDR1 SGHNT, CDR2 YYREEE (reference sequence). This CDR3 has 15 amino acids. V lost 3 bases to trimming and J lost 6 bases; unmatched junction nucleotides: 8. CDR3 sequence (DNA): TGTGCCAGCAGCTCGGGGGACAGGGGTATCGCTGAAGCTTTCTTT. It codes for CASSSGDRGIAEAFF.

The CDR3, as DNA: TGTGCCAGCAGCTCGCACAGGGTAGCGCCATGGCAGCCCCAGCATTTT. Amino acid sequence: CASSSHRVAPWQPQHF. V is TRBV7-3 and J is TRBJ1-5, with a weak D call TRBD1 (6 bases). The length of the CDR3 is 16 residues. Germline assignment: CDR1 SGHTA and CDR2 FQGTGA. V gave up 4 bases and J gave up 7 bases, with 20 bases separating them.

Written as DNA, the CDR3 is TGTGCCTGGAGTCCAGGGAACTATGGCTACACCTTC. This sequence encodes CAWSPGNYGYTF. This chain connects TRBV30 to TRBJ1-2; D might be TRBD1 (5 bases). The V gene lost 2 bases and the J gene lost 2 bases, with 6 bases spanning the gap. This CDR3 comprises 12 residues. Germline values: CDR1 GTSNPN, CDR2 SVGIG (reference sequence).

The rearrangement uses TRBV6-5 and TRBJ1-6; 11 bases match TRBD1. Germline CDR1 reads MNHEY; CDR2 reads SVGAGI. Trimming took 7 bases from V and 9 from J; bases not matched to a gene: 8. This CDR3 spans 15 amino acids. The CDR3 spells CASTPGQGESSPLHF. The CDR3 DNA reads TGTGCCAGCACCCCGGGACAGGGGGAGAGTTCACCCCTCCACTTT.